This T cell receptor (beta chain) is drawn from a study of cytomegalovirus exposure and HLA in healthy donors. Study-wide findings and caveats: HLA allele associations emerged for some 16,000 TCR beta sequences in a later analysis, at 0.05 false discovery rate. Reported results showed that the classifier diagnosed cytomegalovirus status with high specificity and sensitivity.

PCR used 60 Vbeta primers and 13 Jbeta primers. Using immunoSEQ multiplex PCR, the repertoire was profiled, and TCRdb retains in-frame clones only, with some absent. The top ten hold about 12% of the sample, which has approximately 120,000 clones, more than 75% seen once. Concerning this clone itself: The antigen is unknown.

The CDR3 consists of 14 residues. The germline gives CDR1 MNHGY, CDR2 SVAAGI. The junction had 8 bases not matched to a gene; V was cut back by 9 bases and J by 3 bases. The study sampled nominally healthy donors, though unrecorded immune exposures were likely. V usage is TRBV6-9 and J usage is TRBJ1-5, with 7 positions matching TRBD1. The sequencing input was PBMCs. The TCR sequence derives from a woman aged 55-70 years in good health and CMV-seropositive. The CDR3 DNA sequence: TGTGCCAGAGGGGTGGGACAGCTCAATCAGCCCCAGCATTTT. Translation: CARGVGQLNQPQHF.